Following are 32 T cell receptor beta chains from one sample sequenced in a study of monozygotic twins with inflammatory bowel disease. TCRdb re-called the 5' RACE reads and gives one entry per CDR3 protein, without DNA. This sample's table has around 400,000 distinct CDR3 sequences. Material: blood. These TCRs come from a human donor with ulcerative colitis or Crohn's disease, or a healthy co-twin of an affected twin (not recorded which).

This chain links TRBV27 with TRBJ1-1; TCRdb's assignment of TRBD1 cannot be checked, as there is no DNA. Looked up from germline, CDR1 is MNHEY and CDR2 is SMNVEV (reference sequence). This CDR3 contains 14 residues. The CDR3 protein is CASSLFRGATEAFF.

The genes are TRBV5-1 and TRBJ1-4; TCRdb gives TRBD1 as the D gene, but with no DNA this cannot be confirmed. The CDR3 covers 15 residues. The germline CDR1 and CDR2 sequences are SGHRS and YFSETQ. The CDR3 loop is CASSPNTGGDEKLFF.

The V and J genes are TRBV11-2 and TRBJ2-6. Germline values: CDR1 SGHAT, CDR2 FQNNGV. There are 18 residues in the CDR3. The chain's CDR3 is CASSRERGGISGANVLTF.

The chain couples TRBV7-2 to TRBJ2-7; without DNA, the TCRdb call of TRBD1 cannot be checked. Germline lookup yields CDR1 SGHTA and CDR2 FQGNSA. The CDR3 has 16 residues. The CDR3 loop reads CASSSTGTLSSYEQYF.

The genes are TRBV20-1 and TRBJ2-1; TCRdb picks TRBD1, but there is no DNA to check that call. Germline assignment: CDR1 DFQATT and CDR2 SNEGSKA (reference sequence). The CDR3 is 12 residues long. The CDR3 reads CSARGTNNEQFF.

The chain employs TRBV28 and TRBJ1-5. Germline CDR1 is MDHEN and CDR2 is SYDVKM. The CDR3 extends over 13 amino acids. The CDR3 region is CASSFGFNQPQHF.

The CDR3 region is CASSPGLVAGAPLHF. The rearrangement joins TRBV11-2 to TRBJ1-6. The CDR3 covers 15 residues. Germline V lookup: CDR1 SGHAT, CDR2 FQNNGV. The whole variable domain, remainder taken from reference TRBV11-2 and TRBJ1-6, is EAGVAQSPRYKIIEKRQSVAFWCNPISGHATLYWYQQILGQGPKLLIQFQNNGVVDDSQLPKDRFSAERLKGVDSTLKIQPAKLEDSAVYLCASSPGLVAGAPLHFGNGTRLTVT.

This chain uses TRBV20-1 with TRBJ2-1; without DNA, the TCRdb call of TRBD1 cannot be checked. Germline V gene sequence: CDR1 DFQATT, CDR2 SNEGSKA (reference sequence). CDR3 length: 14 residues. This CDR3 reads CSARLGGRDNEQFF.

The chain links TRBV6-6 to TRBJ2-7; there is no DNA to check the TCRdb D call of TRBD1. This CDR3 region has 14 residues. Germline loops: CDR1 MNHNY, CDR2 SVGAGI (reference sequence). This chain's CDR3 is CASSYGDRRGEQYF.

The gene calls are TRBV19 and TRBJ2-2; the TCRdb D gene call, TRBD1, has no DNA to confirm it. Germline V gene sequence: CDR1 LNHDA, CDR2 SQIVND (reference sequence). The CDR3 is 14 residues long. CDR3 in amino acids: CASSKYRGTGELFF.

The chain is built from TRBV4-1 and TRBJ2-7. The germline gives CDR1 MGHRA, CDR2 YSYEKL. The CDR3 extends over 15 amino acids. CDR3 loop: CASSQFVGAHYEQYF.

The chain combines TRBV5-1 with TRBJ2-2; TCRdb's D call, TRBD2, is unchecked because there is no DNA. Per germline, CDR1 SGHRS and CDR2 YFSETQ. The CDR3 consists of 15 residues. This chain's CDR3 is CASRKAGLDTGELFF.

This chain links TRBV18 with TRBJ1-5. Germline values: CDR1 KGHSH, CDR2 LQKENI. The CDR3 covers 15 residues. The CDR3 loop reads CASSPGGVGRQPQHF. Together with reference TRBV18 and TRBJ1-5, the CDR3 gives the full variable domain: NAGVMQNPRHLVRRRGQEARLRCSPMKGHSHVYWYRQLPEEGLKFMVYLQKENIIDESGMPKERFSAEFPKEGPSILRIQQVVRGDSAAYFCASSPGGVGRQPQHFGDGTRLSIL.

The chain links TRBV15 to TRBJ2-3; without DNA, the TCRdb call of TRBD2 cannot be checked. This CDR3 spans 13 amino acids. Germline V gene lookup returns CDR1 LNHNV and CDR2 YYDKDF (reference sequence). The CDR3: CATSSGGTDTQYF.

The J gene is TRBJ1-1, the V gene TRBV10-3. This CDR3 is built from 13 residues. The germline V gene has CDR1 ENHRY and CDR2 SYGVKD. The CDR3 loop is CAISGSLNTEAFF.

The chain links TRBV7-2 to TRBJ2-2; TCRdb reports TRBD1, a call that lacks DNA to check it against. This CDR3 spans 15 amino acids. CDR1 SGHTA and CDR2 FQGNSA come from the germline V gene. This CDR3 is CASRAGSGRGGELFF.

The V gene is TRBV3-1, the J gene TRBJ2-7. Germline-derived CDR1 and CDR2 are LGHDT and YNNKEL (reference sequence). The CDR3 loop spans 14 amino acids. CDR3 loop: CASSQEGLPYEQYF.

The rearrangement links TRBV5-1 to TRBJ2-7; TCRdb picks TRBD2, but there is no DNA to check that call. The CDR3 covers 15 residues. Germline values: CDR1 SGHRS, CDR2 YFSETQ. CDR3 in amino acids: CASTRRTSGAYEQYF.

J is TRBJ2-3 and V is TRBV10-1. Germline CDR1 is WNHNN and CDR2 is SYGVQD (reference sequence). The CDR3 covers 14 residues. The CDR3 here is CASSEARRTDTQYF.

This chain links TRBV12-3 or TRBV12-4 with TRBJ1-6. CDR3 length: 14 amino acids. The CDR3 protein is CASSLLEYNSPLHF.

This chain's CDR3 is CASSLRSSGTSGELFF. V is TRBV28 and J is TRBJ2-2; no DNA is available, so the TRBD2 call from TCRdb remains unchecked. Looked up from germline, CDR1 is MDHEN and CDR2 is SYDVKM. This CDR3 is built from 16 residues.

J is TRBJ2-7 and V is TRBV5-1; TCRdb's D gene call, TRBD2, goes unchecked for lack of DNA. Germline V lookup: CDR1 SGHRS, CDR2 YFSETQ. This CDR3 spans 16 amino acids. The CDR3 is CASSLTTGGIIYEQYF.

The chain couples TRBV18 to TRBJ1-1; the TRBD1 assignment by TCRdb is unverifiable without DNA. The CDR3 sequence is 15 residues long. Germline assignment: CDR1 KGHSH and CDR2 LQKENI. The CDR3 sequence is CASSPHPGVNTEAFF.

V usage is TRBV30 and J usage is TRBJ1-2. This CDR3 has 12 amino acids. CDR1 is GTSNPN, CDR2 SVGIG, per germline (reference sequence). The CDR3 is CAWSVLLGGYTF. Together with reference TRBV30 and TRBJ1-2, the CDR3 gives the full variable domain: SQTIHQWPATLVQPVGSPLSLECTVEGTSNPNLYWYRQAAGRGLQLLFYSVGIGQISSEVPQNLSASRPQDRQFILSSKKLLLSDSGFYLCAWSVLLGGYTFGSGTRLTVV.

The chain recombines TRBV7-2 with TRBJ2-7; TCRdb gives TRBD1 as the D gene, but with no DNA this cannot be confirmed. The CDR3 consists of 15 residues. Per germline, CDR1 SGHTA and CDR2 FQGNSA. This CDR3 is CASSLETGDSYEQYF.

The rearrangement links TRBV7-9 to TRBJ2-5; the TCRdb D gene call, TRBD1, has no DNA to confirm it. This CDR3 comprises 15 residues. The germline V gene has CDR1 SEHNR and CDR2 FQNEAQ (reference sequence). CDR3 protein: CASSQDAAPGETQYF.

This chain links TRBV7-9 with TRBJ2-1; TCRdb calls TRBD1, which cannot be checked without DNA. The CDR3 is 16 residues long. The germline V gene has CDR1 SEHNR and CDR2 FQNEAQ (reference sequence). CDR3 region: CASRGGGTSLDNEQFF. The full variable domain, completed using reference TRBV7-9 and TRBJ2-1, is DTGVSQNPRHKITKRGQNVTFRCDPISEHNRLYWYRQTLGQGPEFLTYFQNEAQLEKSRLLSDRFSAERPKGSFSTLEIQRTEQGDSAMYLCASRGGGTSLDNEQFFGPGTRLTVL.

This CDR3 is CSARERGQGDNSPLHF. The J gene is TRBJ1-6, the V gene TRBV20-1; TCRdb indicates TRBD1, and absent DNA this call remains unverified. Germline V gene lookup returns CDR1 DFQATT and CDR2 SNEGSKA (reference sequence). CDR3 length: 16 residues.

CDR3 protein: CSATGTSGRSDMYKQYF. The chain uses TRBV20-1 and TRBJ2-3; the TCRdb call, TRBD2, lacks DNA for checking. The V gene's germline CDR1 is DFQATT and CDR2 SNEGSKA (reference sequence). The length of the CDR3 is 17 residues.

The rearrangement uses TRBV20-1 and TRBJ1-3; lacking DNA, the TRBD1 call made by TCRdb goes unchecked. This CDR3 spans 15 amino acids. Germline V gene lookup returns CDR1 DFQATT and CDR2 SNEGSKA (reference sequence). CDR3 amino acids: CSALDRVGSGNTIYF.

The J gene is TRBJ2-1, the V gene TRBV6-1; TCRdb's D call, TRBD1, is unchecked because there is no DNA. CDR1 and CDR2 from the germline V gene are MNHNS and SASEGT. The CDR3 is 14 residues long. The chain's CDR3 is CASQPTGSRNEQFF.

The J gene is TRBJ2-7, the V gene TRBV4-1; TCRdb selects TRBD1, and the lack of DNA leaves this call unchecked. CDR3 size: 14 residues. Germline V gene lookup returns CDR1 MGHRA and CDR2 YSYEKL. The CDR3 spells CASSQDDRNYEQYF.